This T cell receptor beta chain was sequenced for a study of blood T cell repertoires in COVID-19. The CDR3 loop spans 17 amino acids. Unmatched junction bases numbered 8, after V lost 0 bases and J lost 3 bases. Germline CDR1 and CDR2: MNHEY and SVGEGT. Generated by immunoSEQ multiplex PCR, the TCRdb table keeps only in-frame clones and is missing some. This table holds some 210,000 clones, around 80% found once. The origin of this receptor is a man aged 50 to 59 with active or convalescent COVID-19. V usage is TRBV6-2 or TRBV6-3 and J usage is TRBJ2-3; 8 bases are shared with TRBD1. The sample taken for sequencing was peripheral blood. This CDR3 is CASSYSPPGQATDTQYF. CDR3 in DNA: TGTGCCAGCAGTTACTCGCCCCCGGGACAGGCGACAGATACGCAGTATTTT.